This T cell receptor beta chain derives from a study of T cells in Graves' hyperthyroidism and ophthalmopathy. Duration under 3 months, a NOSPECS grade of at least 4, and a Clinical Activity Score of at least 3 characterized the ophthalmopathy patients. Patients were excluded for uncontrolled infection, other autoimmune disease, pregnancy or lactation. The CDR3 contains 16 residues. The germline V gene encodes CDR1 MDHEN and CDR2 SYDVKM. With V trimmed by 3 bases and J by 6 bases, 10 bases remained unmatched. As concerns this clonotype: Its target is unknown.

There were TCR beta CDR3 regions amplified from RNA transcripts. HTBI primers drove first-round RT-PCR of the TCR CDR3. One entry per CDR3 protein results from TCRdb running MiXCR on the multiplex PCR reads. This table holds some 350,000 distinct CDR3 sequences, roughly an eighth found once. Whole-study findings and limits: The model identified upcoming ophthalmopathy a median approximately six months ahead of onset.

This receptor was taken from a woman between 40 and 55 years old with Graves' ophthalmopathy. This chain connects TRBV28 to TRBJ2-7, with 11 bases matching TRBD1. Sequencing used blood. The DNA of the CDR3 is TGTGCCAGCAGTTTCTCCCCTGGGACAGGGGGGTTCGAGCAGTACTTC. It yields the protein CASSFSPGTGGFEQYF.